The next 8 T cell receptor beta chains were all read from a single sample in a study of blood T cell repertoires in COVID-19. Data came from immunoSEQ multiplex PCR; TCRdb stores just in-frame clones and leaves some out. The sample contains roughly 110,000 clones, 80% to 85% of which appear only once. The sample was peripheral blood. The receptors derive from a human donor in a cohort sampled during active COVID-19.

This clone appeared once. This chain connects TRBV15 to TRBJ2-7; 9 nucleotides line up with TRBD2. Germline CDR1 is LNHNV and CDR2 is YYDKDF (reference sequence). With V trimmed by 2 bases and J by 2 bases, 1 base remained unmatched. The CDR3 runs to 14 residues. CDR3 DNA: TGTGCCACCAGCAGACTAGCGGGAACCTACGAGCAGTACTTC. Residues: CATSRLAGTYEQYF.

The chain is built from TRBV5-1 and TRBJ2-1; D may be TRBD2 (6 bases). Trimming removed 3 bases from V and 5 bases from J, with 12 bases in between. The CDR3 is made up of 14 amino acids. Germline CDR1 SGHRS, CDR2 YFSETQ. CDR3 nucleotides: TGCGCCAGCAGCTGGGAGGTCCTTAACAATGAGCAGTTCTTC. Translating gives CASSWEVLNNEQFF.

This clone occurred once. The chain has TRBV6-1 and TRBJ2-6; tentatively, D is TRBD2 (5 bases). Trimming took 4 bases from V and 0 from J, leaving 13 bases between them. CDR1 MNHNS and CDR2 SASEGT come from the germline V gene. The CDR3 runs to 17 residues. The CDR3 here is CASSARGEDSGANVLTF. In nucleotides, the CDR3 is TGTGCCAGCAGTGCCCGGGGAGAGGACTCTGGGGCCAACGTCCTGACTTTC.

This clone came up once. J is TRBJ1-1 and V is TRBV6-1, with no clear D. Germline CDR1 MNHNS, CDR2 SASEGT. Trimming cost V 0 bases and J 7 bases, with 9 bases left between them. This CDR3 region has 13 residues. For the CDR3, the DNA is TGTGCCAGCAGTGAAGCGTTGGTCAGTGAAGCTTTCTTT. Amino acids: CASSEALVSEAFF.

This sequence joins TRBV4-3 and TRBJ2-4; 9 bases match TRBD2. Per the germline V gene, CDR1 is LGHNA and CDR2 is YSLEER. The V segment lost 1 base and the J segment 8 bases; nucleotides outside the gene matches: 6. The CDR3 has 15 residues. DNA of the CDR3: TGCGCCAGCAGCCAAGTGGTAGCGGGAGCGCACATTCAGTACTTC. Its translation is CASSQVVAGAHIQYF.

The J gene is TRBJ2-3, the V gene TRBV3-1 (or the pseudogene TRBV3-2); 8 bases are a match to TRBD2. The CDR3 contains 15 residues. The trim removed 4 bases at V and 0 bases at J, leaving 3 bases unmatched. Germline CDR1 LGHDT, CDR2 YNNKEL (reference sequence). The DNA for the CDR3 is TGTGCCAGCAGCCCCCCTAGCGGGAGCACAGATACGCAGTATTTT. Translated: CASSPPSGSTDTQYF.

V and J are TRBV19 and TRBJ2-1; D may be TRBD2 (5 bases). The germline V gene has CDR1 LNHDA and CDR2 SQIVND (reference sequence). Trimming left V 7 bases short and J 5 bases short, with 21 bases between. CDR3 length: 16 amino acids. This CDR3 is CASTPPRTGAHNEQFF. For the CDR3, the DNA is TGTGCCAGTACCCCCCCTAGGACTGGTGCTCACAATGAGCAGTTCTTC.

The chain carries TRBV10-3 and TRBJ1-4; D possibly corresponds to TRBD1 (6 bases). Germline CDR1 reads ENHRY; CDR2 reads SYGVKD. V gave up 4 bases and J gave up 7 bases, with 13 bases separating them. The CDR3 spans 14 residues. The CDR3 bases are TGTGCCATCAGTGGAGACAGGTCAGGTGAAAAACTGTTTTTT. This encodes CAISGDRSGEKLFF.